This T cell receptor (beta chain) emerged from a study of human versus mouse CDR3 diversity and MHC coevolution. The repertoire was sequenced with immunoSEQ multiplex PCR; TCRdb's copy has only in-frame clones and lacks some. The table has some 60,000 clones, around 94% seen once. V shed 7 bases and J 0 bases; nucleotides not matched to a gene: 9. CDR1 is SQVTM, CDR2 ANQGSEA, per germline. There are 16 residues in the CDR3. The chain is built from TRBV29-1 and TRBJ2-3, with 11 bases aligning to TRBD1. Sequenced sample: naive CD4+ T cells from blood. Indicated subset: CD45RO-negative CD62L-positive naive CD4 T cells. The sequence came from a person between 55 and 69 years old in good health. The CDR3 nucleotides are TGCAGCGGAGGAGGGGACAGGGGGTATAGCACAGATACGCAGTATTTT. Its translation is CSGGGDRGYSTDTQYF.